The present entry profiles one T cell receptor (beta chain) with its context. This same CDR3 is encoded by further DNA sequences in the sample. Amplification used 60 Vbeta primers and 13 Jbeta primers. TCRdb's copy holds only in-frame clones and misses some; the assay was immunoSEQ multiplex PCR. Of roughly 140,000 clones in the sample, 80% to 85% were seen once. The sample belongs to a study of cytomegalovirus exposure and HLA in healthy donors. Between the trimmed V and J ends, which lost 5 bases and 3 bases, there was a span of 7 bases. The germline CDR1 and CDR2 sequences are MNHEY and SVGAGI. The CDR3 is made up of 12 amino acids.

This sequence originates from a male donor in good health and CMV-seronegative. The V call is TRBV6-5, the J call TRBJ1-1; no reliable D call. Sequenced: PBMCs. The CDR3: CASSRGYTEAFF. The CDR3 nucleotides are TGTGCCAGCAGTCGAGGGTACACTGAAGCTTTCTTT.